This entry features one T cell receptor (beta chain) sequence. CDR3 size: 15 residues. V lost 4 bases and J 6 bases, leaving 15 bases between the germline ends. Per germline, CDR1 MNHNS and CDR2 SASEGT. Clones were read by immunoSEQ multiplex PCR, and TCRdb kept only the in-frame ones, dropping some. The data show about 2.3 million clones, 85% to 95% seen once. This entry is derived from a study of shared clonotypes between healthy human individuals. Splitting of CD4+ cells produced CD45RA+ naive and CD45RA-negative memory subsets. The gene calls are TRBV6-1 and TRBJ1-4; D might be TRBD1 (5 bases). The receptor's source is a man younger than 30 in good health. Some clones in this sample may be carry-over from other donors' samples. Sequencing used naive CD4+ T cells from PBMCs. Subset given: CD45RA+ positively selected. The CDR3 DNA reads TGTGCCAGCAGTGCGAGGGGTCCAAGCGATGAAAAACTGTTTTTT. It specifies CASSARGPSDEKLFF.